This T cell receptor beta chain was sequenced for a study of T cell responses to AZD1222 COVID-19 vaccine. In the study overall: Whether given at about 4 or about 12 weeks, second doses were pooled.

CDR1 SGHTA and CDR2 FQGNSA come from the germline V gene. V was pared by 5 bases and J by 5 bases, with 15 bases of the junction left unmatched. The CDR3 totals 19 residues. The repertoire was sequenced with immunoSEQ multiplex PCR; TCRdb's copy has only in-frame clones and lacks some. The sample records 130,000 to 150,000 clones, approximately 92% being singletons. Sequenced here: peripheral blood, sampled on day 0 of AZD1222 vaccination. The chain has TRBV7-2 and TRBJ2-5, with 15 bases identical to TRBD2. The sequence was obtained from an adult in good health. The CDR3 spells CASSRIPGLAGGLSETQYF. Written as DNA, the CDR3 is TGTGCCAGCAGCCGTATTCCGGGACTAGCGGGAGGTCTAAGCGAGACCCAGTACTTC.